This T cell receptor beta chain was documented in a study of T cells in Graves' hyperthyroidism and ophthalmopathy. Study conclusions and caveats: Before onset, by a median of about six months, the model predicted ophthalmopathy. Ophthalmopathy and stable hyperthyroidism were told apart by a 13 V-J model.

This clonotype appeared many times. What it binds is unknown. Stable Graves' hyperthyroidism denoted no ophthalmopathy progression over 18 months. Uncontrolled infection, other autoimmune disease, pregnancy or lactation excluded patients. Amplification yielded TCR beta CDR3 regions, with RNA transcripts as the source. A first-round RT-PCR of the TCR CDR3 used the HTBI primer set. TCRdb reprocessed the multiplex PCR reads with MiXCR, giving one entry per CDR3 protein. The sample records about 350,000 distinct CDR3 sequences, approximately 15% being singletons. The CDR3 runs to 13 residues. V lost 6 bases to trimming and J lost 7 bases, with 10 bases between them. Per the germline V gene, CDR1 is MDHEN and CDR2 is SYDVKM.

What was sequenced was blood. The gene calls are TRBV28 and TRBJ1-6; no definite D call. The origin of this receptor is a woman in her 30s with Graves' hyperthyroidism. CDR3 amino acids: CASSWAGNSPLHF. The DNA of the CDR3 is TGTGCCAGCAGCTGGGCGGGAAATTCACCCCTCCACTTT. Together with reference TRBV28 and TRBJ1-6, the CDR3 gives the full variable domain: DVKVTQSSRYLVKRTGEKVFLECVQDMDHENMFWYRQDPGLGLRLIYFSYDVKMKEKGDIPEGYSVSREKKERFSLILESASTNQTSMYLCASSWAGNSPLHFGNGTRLTVT.